Presented here are 28 T cell receptor beta chains from one specimen sequenced in a study of Graves' ophthalmopathy and Graves' hyperthyroidism. Amplification of TCR beta CDR3 regions used RNA transcripts. First-round RT-PCR employed HTBI primers, with a second-round multiplex PCR after it. TCRdb re-called the multiplex PCR reads with MiXCR, one entry per CDR3 protein. The data show roughly 500,000 distinct CDR3 sequences, roughly 14% seen once. Sequencing was done on a sample of blood. The receptor source for this set is a woman in her 30s with Graves' ophthalmopathy.

This clonotype has ten or more counts. The V gene is TRBV19, the J gene TRBJ1-2, with D unresolved. CDR3 size: 14 residues. V gave up 5 bases and J gave up 4 bases, with 14 bases separating them. Germline V gives CDR1 LNHDA, CDR2 SQIVND (reference sequence). Here the CDR3 DNA reads TGTGCCAGTAGTTACTCCAGAGGCGGCTATGGCTACACCTTC. This encodes CASSYSRGGYGYTF.

Ten or more counts support this clonotype. V usage is TRBV25-1 and J usage is TRBJ1-6; TRBD1 is a possible D gene (5 bases). The CDR3 extends over 15 amino acids. Trimming removed 2 bases at V and 7 bases at J, with 12 bases between. Germline values: CDR1 MGHDK, CDR2 SYGVNS. CDR3 protein: CASSERRGDNSPLHF. The DNA of the CDR3 is TGTGCCAGCAGTGAAAGGCGGGGGGACAATTCACCCCTCCACTTT.

This clonotype was seen repeatedly, ten times or more. This chain uses TRBV6-5 with TRBJ1-1; 7 bases line up with TRBD1. The junction had 10 bases not matched to a gene; V was cut back by 6 bases and J by 6 bases. This CDR3 comprises 14 residues. Germline CDR1 and CDR2: MNHEY and SVGAGI. This CDR3 is CASSRNRGRSEAFF. In nucleotides, the CDR3 is TGTGCCAGCAGCAGAAACAGGGGCCGGTCTGAAGCTTTCTTT.

This clonotype was counted ten times or more. The genes are TRBV12-3 or TRBV12-4 and TRBJ1-1; D uncertain. The germline V and J ends were trimmed by 3 bases and 4 bases, with 12 bases remaining between them. This CDR3 is 14 amino acids long. The CDR3 sequence is CASSLAGPTTEAFF. The DNA for the CDR3 is TGTGCCAGCAGTTTGGCAGGCCCTACCACTGAAGCTTTCTTT.

This clonotype was picked up many times. This rearrangement joins TRBV20-1 to TRBJ1-5, with TRBD1 identical over 8 bases. The CDR3 totals 13 residues. V gave up 5 bases and J gave up 4 bases; unmatched junction bases: 4. CDR1 is DFQATT, CDR2 SNEGSKA, per germline (reference sequence). CDR3 coding DNA: TGCAGTGCTTTGGGACAGGCAAATCAGCCCCAGCATTTT. It codes for CSALGQANQPQHF.

The chain has TRBV25-1 and TRBJ2-7; 7 bases map to TRBD2. Trimming at V came to 3 bases and at J to 3 bases, leaving 5 bases not matched to a gene. The CDR3 is 14 residues long. Germline V gives CDR1 MGHDK, CDR2 SYGVNS. The CDR3 DNA reads TGTGCCAGCAGTGATCCTCGGGGGGTCTACGAGCAGTACTTC. Encoded protein: CASSDPRGVYEQYF.

This clonotype has at least ten counts. The chain recombines TRBV10-2 with TRBJ1-1; maybe TRBD1 (5 bases). This CDR3 spans 15 amino acids. Trimming removed 4 bases at V and 1 base at J, with 13 bases between. Looked up from germline, CDR1 is WSHSY and CDR2 is SAAADI. CDR3 nucleotides: TGCGCCAGCAGTGCTTTCCGGGGACGGAACACTGAAGCTTTCTTT. It yields the protein CASSAFRGRNTEAFF.

In the case of this clonotype: This may be a read error: a much more frequent sequence differs by one nucleotide. The V gene is TRBV12-3 or TRBV12-4, the J gene TRBJ2-2, with a tentative D call TRBD2 (7 bases). CDR3 size: 13 residues. CDR3 sequence (DNA): TGTGCCAGCAGTGAATCGGGTACCGGGGGGCTGTGTTTT. It encodes CASSESGTGGLCF.

This clonotype was seen at least ten times. The CDR3 region is CASSQFRGRVYEQYF. For the CDR3, the DNA is TGTGCCAGCAGCCAATTCAGGGGCCGAGTCTACGAGCAGTACTTC. The V call is TRBV14, the J call TRBJ2-7; D may be TRBD1 (6 bases). The CDR3 contains 15 residues. V was clipped by 2 bases and J by 3 bases, with 14 bases between them. CDR1 SGHDN and CDR2 FVKESK come from the germline V gene.

This clonotype was detected ten times or more. The CDR3 sequence: CASSYGGAGEQYF. As DNA, the CDR3 is TGTGCCAGCAGCTACGGGGGGGCGGGAGAGCAGTACTTC. This chain links TRBV7-6 with TRBJ2-7; 8 positions agree with TRBD2. The CDR3 sequence is 13 residues long. Germline CDR1 reads SGHVS; CDR2 reads FNYEAQ. V lost 4 bases to trimming and J lost 7 bases; unmatched junction nucleotides: 6.

The chain recombines TRBV6-2 or TRBV6-3 with TRBJ2-7; D is unclear. CDR3 length: 12 amino acids. CDR1 and CDR2 (germline): MNHEY, SVGEGT. Trimming cost V 3 bases and J 4 bases, with 7 bases left between them. The CDR3 DNA sequence: TGTGCCAGCAGTTATATGGTTTACGAGCAGTACTTC. This translates into CASSYMVYEQYF.

This clonotype was detected a few times. Being one base from a much bigger clone, this may be a read error. The chain recombines TRBV28 with TRBJ2-2; possible D gene TRBD2, 5 bases. Germline CDR1 and CDR2: MDHEN and SYDVKM. The CDR3 is 15 residues long. The ends were cut back, 2 bases at V and 4 bases at J, with 11 bases in the middle. The CDR3, as DNA: TGTGCCAGCAGTTTAGCCGGGAAGGGCACCGGGGAGCTGTTTTTT. Its translation: CASSLAGKGTGELFF.

This clonotype has at least ten counts. This chain uses TRBV6-1 with TRBJ1-3; a weak D match, TRBD1 (6 bases). This CDR3 is built from 15 residues. The germline V gene encodes CDR1 MNHNS and CDR2 SASEGT. V lost 6 bases, J lost 0 bases, and 12 bases lay in between. DNA of the CDR3: TGTGCCAGCAGCGGAACAGGGACCTCTGGAAACACCATATATTTT. It encodes CASSGTGTSGNTIYF.

This clonotype was seen repeatedly, ten times or more. This chain connects TRBV24-1 to TRBJ1-5, with 10 bases aligning to TRBD1. From germline, CDR1 is KGHDR and CDR2 SFDVKD. Trimming removed 4 bases from V and 6 bases from J; junction bases left unmatched: 5. The CDR3 contains 15 residues. This CDR3 is CATSEGDRGGQPQHF. CDR3 coding DNA: TGTGCCACCAGTGAGGGGGACAGGGGTGGTCAGCCCCAGCATTTT.

The table lists this clonotype with a count of one. The V gene is TRBV11-2, the J gene TRBJ2-7, with D tentatively TRBD1 or TRBD2 (7 bases each). V was trimmed by 9 bases and J by 3 bases, leaving 21 bases between them. From germline, CDR1 is SGHAT and CDR2 FQNNGV. There are 15 residues in the CDR3. The CDR3 bases are TGTGCCAGTAGTCCTCGACAGGGAGGGCTCTACGAGCAGTACTTC. Its protein product is CASSPRQGGLYEQYF.

There are many counts of this clonotype. The CDR3 sequence: CASSESGGNTIYF. CDR3 nucleotides: TGTGCCAGCAGTGAAAGCGGCGGAAACACCATATATTTT. V is TRBV2 and J is TRBJ1-3; D is uncertain. The CDR3 is 13 residues long. With 2 bases removed from V and 4 bases from J, the gap between germline ends came to 6 bases. Looked up from germline, CDR1 is SNHLY and CDR2 is FYNNEI.

This chain connects TRBV19 to TRBJ1-1; D uncertain. Per the germline V gene, CDR1 is LNHDA and CDR2 is SQIVND (reference sequence). The CDR3 loop spans 12 amino acids. The V gene lost 9 bases and the J gene lost 7 bases, with 15 bases spanning the gap. CDR3 coding DNA: TGTGCCAGCTCACAGAGCATCGGTGAAGCTTTCTTT. It yields the protein CASSQSIGEAFF.

There are many counts of this clonotype. One end of the junction is discordant with germline, which a read error may explain. The CDR3 DNA follows: TGTGCCAGCAGCGTAGCGGGAGAACCCTACGAGCAGTACTTC. Its translation is CASSVAGEPYEQYF. The chain links TRBV7-9 to TRBJ2-7; 9 nucleotides agree with TRBD2. This CDR3 is built from 14 residues. Germline CDR1 is SEHNR and CDR2 is FQNEAQ (reference sequence).

This clonotype was picked up many times. The CDR3 sequence: CASSLGFGGTNNIQYF. CDR3 sequence (DNA): TGTGCCAGCAGTTTGGGGTTCGGCGGGACGAATAACATTCAGTACTTC. This chain uses TRBV28 with TRBJ2-4; a possible D gene is TRBD2 (6 bases). V was trimmed by 3 bases and J by 7 bases, leaving 19 bases between them. Germline lookup yields CDR1 MDHEN and CDR2 SYDVKM. This CDR3 is 16 amino acids long.

This clonotype was recorded at least ten times. The rearrangement links TRBV25-1 to TRBJ1-5, with D unresolved. In germline, CDR1 is MGHDK, CDR2 SYGVNS. The CDR3 length is 14 residues. Trimming removed 8 bases from V and 7 bases from J, with 18 bases in between. The CDR3 sequence is CASRPRGSGQPQHF. Written as DNA, the CDR3 is TGTGCCAGCCGCCCACGGGGATCGGGGCAGCCCCAGCATTTT.

This clonotype was recorded at least ten times. The chain uses TRBV6-5 and TRBJ2-7, with D maybe TRBD1 (6 bases). The CDR3 is 15 amino acids. Trimming took off 2 bases at V and 4 bases at J, with 15 bases between the two ends. Germline assignment: CDR1 MNHEY and CDR2 SVGAGI. The CDR3 is CASSYMAGVAYEQYF. CDR3 nucleotide sequence: TGTGCCAGCAGTTACATGGCAGGGGTGGCGTACGAGCAGTACTTC.

As regards this clonotype: One base away lies a much larger clone, so this may be a sequencing read error. The V call is TRBV20-1, the J call TRBJ1-2; D gene unclear. CDR1 and CDR2 (germline): DFQATT, SNEGSKA (reference sequence). CDR3 length equals 12 residues. The ends were cut back, 4 bases at V and 6 bases at J, with 12 bases in the middle. The CDR3 spells CSATIPADGYTF. The DNA for the CDR3 is TGCAGTGCTACAATACCCGCGGATGGCTACACCTTC.

Ten or more counts support this clonotype. The chain employs TRBV5-4 and TRBJ2-5; no clear D gene. Germline lookup yields CDR1 SGHNT and CDR2 YYREEE (reference sequence). Deletions cut 9 bases from V and 1 base from J, with 13 bases between. The CDR3 sequence is 13 residues long. The CDR3 bases are TGTGCCACCAAAGTGGAGACCCAAGAGACCCAGTACTTC. This sequence encodes CATKVETQETQYF.

A few counts support this clonotype. The chain couples TRBV30 to TRBJ1-2; D perhaps matches TRBD1 (6 bases). The CDR3 runs 14 residues. V dropped 7 bases and J dropped 4 bases, with 19 bases sitting between them. Looked up from germline, CDR1 is GTSNPN and CDR2 is SVGIG (reference sequence). CDR3 loop: CASVQGRAFYGYTF. CDR3 nucleotides: TGTGCCTCCGTACAGGGAAGGGCCTTCTATGGCTACACCTTC.

V gene TRBV4-1 combines with J gene TRBJ1-5; no definite D call. CDR3 length: 13 amino acids. Trimming left V 1 base short and J 9 bases short, with 10 bases between. Looked up from germline, CDR1 is MGHRA and CDR2 is YSYEKL. The CDR3 DNA is TGCGCCAGCAGCCAAGCTCCCATGGGGCCCCAGCATTTT. Amino acid sequence: CASSQAPMGPQHF.

With regard to this clonotype: In this CDR3 the conserved last residue, phenylalanine or tryptophan, is missing, so a read error is likely. The gene calls are TRBV28 and TRBJ1-5; D unclear. The CDR3 consists of 12 residues. Germline CDR1 reads MDHEN; CDR2 reads SYDVKM. V lost 7 bases and J lost 4, with 8 bases in between. CDR3 protein: CASKGLNQPQHL. The CDR3 DNA reads TGTGCCAGCAAGGGTTTGAATCAGCCCCAGCATTTG.

This chain connects TRBV5-1 to TRBJ2-4; D might be TRBD2 (6 bases). This CDR3 is 14 amino acids long. Trimming removed 7 bases at V and 0 bases at J, with 11 bases between. Germline V gene data show CDR1 as SGHRS and CDR2 as YFSETQ. The CDR3 loop is CASARDLAKNIQYF. CDR3 coding DNA: TGCGCCAGCGCCAGGGACTTAGCCAAAAACATTCAGTACTTC.

This clonotype appeared many times. CDR3 nucleotides: TGTGCCACCAGTGACCCAGGACAGGGCGATGGCTACACCTTC. Translated: CATSDPGQGDGYTF. The rearrangement links TRBV24-1 to TRBJ1-2; the match to TRBD1 covers 8 bases. CDR3 length: 14 amino acids. In germline, CDR1 is KGHDR, CDR2 SFDVKD. After removal of 4 bases from V and 6 bases from J, the junction contained 6 bases not matched to a gene.